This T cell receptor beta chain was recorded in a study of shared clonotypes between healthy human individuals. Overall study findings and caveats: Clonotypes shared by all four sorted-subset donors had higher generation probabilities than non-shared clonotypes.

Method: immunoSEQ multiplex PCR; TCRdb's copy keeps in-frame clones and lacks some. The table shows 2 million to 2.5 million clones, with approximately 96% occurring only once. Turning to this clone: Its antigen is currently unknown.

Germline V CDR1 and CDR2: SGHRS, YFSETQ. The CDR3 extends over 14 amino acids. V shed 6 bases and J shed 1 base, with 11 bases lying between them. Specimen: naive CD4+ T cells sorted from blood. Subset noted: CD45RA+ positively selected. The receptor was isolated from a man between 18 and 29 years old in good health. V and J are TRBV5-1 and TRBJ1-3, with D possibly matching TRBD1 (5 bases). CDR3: CASKGEGSGNTIYF. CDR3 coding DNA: TGCGCCAGCAAAGGGGAAGGGTCTGGAAACACCATATATTTT.